The rows below give T cell receptor beta chains drawn from one sample of a study of long-term antiretroviral therapy in people with HIV. Method: immunoSEQ multiplex PCR; TCRdb's copy keeps in-frame clones and lacks some. The repertoire holds over 30,000 clones, with 70% to 80% as singletons. Sample: unsorted PBMCs, taken 2 years after starting antiretroviral therapy. The source of these receptors is a woman aged 45-59 years with HIV. Both conserved end residues are part of each CDR3. A D gene is named only where the DNA matches it firmly. Size is stated for part of the rows, as once, few or many counts, or as a class when the clone is expanded.

DNA,CDR3,V,D,J,size
TGTGCCAGTAGACCCGACAAGGGCTATAATTCACCCCTCCACTTT,CASRPDKGYNSPLHF,TRBV19,NA,TRBJ1-6,NA
TGTGCCAGCAGCTTAGGTGGGGCGGGCACCGGGGAGCTGTTTTTT,CASSLGGAGTGELFF,TRBV7-2,NA,TRBJ2-2,NA
TGTGCCAGCTCACCACCCCCAGTCACAGATACGCAGTATTTT,CASSPPPVTDTQYF,TRBV18,NA,TRBJ2-3,once
TGCGCCAGCAGCTTGGCTCGGGGAGACACTGAAGCTTTCTTT,CASSLARGDTEAFF,TRBV5-1,NA,TRBJ1-1,NA
TGTGCCAGCAGTGAAACATTAGCGGGGGGGCCGAACGGGGAGCTGTTTTTT,CASSETLAGGPNGELFF,TRBV6-1,TRBD2,TRBJ2-2,NA
TGCGCCAGCAGCTTGGGACGGGCCCGTCTCTCCTACAATGAGCAGTTCTTC,CASSLGRARLSYNEQFF,TRBV5-1,NA,TRBJ2-1,NA
TGTGCCAGTAGTATAGGGACAGGGGCCTACGAGCAGTACTTC,CASSIGTGAYEQYF,TRBV19,TRBD1,TRBJ2-7,NA
TGTGCCAGCAGCTTAGAAGCGGGGGGGCGAGAGACCCAGTACTTC,CASSLEAGGRETQYF,TRBV7-6,TRBD2,TRBJ2-5,NA
TGCGCCAGGGCGGGACAATACAATGAGCAGTTCTTC,CARAGQYNEQFF,TRBV5-1,NA,TRBJ2-1,NA
TGTGCCAGCAGCTCCAGCAGAGAGAACACCATATATTTT,CASSSSRENTIYF,TRBV5-5,NA,TRBJ1-3,NA
TGTGCCAGCAGCTTGGGGGGGTTCTCTGGGGCCAACGTCCTGACTTTC,CASSLGGFSGANVLTF,TRBV5-8,NA,TRBJ2-6,once
TGTGCCACCAGCAGAGAAAAAACGACGGATGAAAAACTGTTTTTT,CATSREKTTDEKLFF,TRBV15,NA,TRBJ1-4,few
TGTGCCAGCAGCCACCCAGCGGGGGACGAGCAGTACTTC,CASSHPAGDEQYF,TRBV14,TRBD2,TRBJ2-7,NA
TGTGCCAGCAGTTCCACCGGGACAGTTTACGAGCAGTACTTC,CASSSTGTVYEQYF,TRBV27,TRBD1,TRBJ2-7,NA
TGTGCCAGCAGTGAGGTGGGGTACGGAAACACCATATATTTT,CASSEVGYGNTIYF,TRBV6-1,NA,TRBJ1-3,NA
TGCGCCAGCAGCCAAGATAAAGGGACAGGGGGAAATGAGCAGTTCTTC,CASSQDKGTGGNEQFF,TRBV4-1,TRBD1,TRBJ2-1,NA
TGTGCCAGCAGCTTCTGGCAGAGCTCTGGAAACACCATATATTTT,CASSFWQSSGNTIYF,TRBV5-6,NA,TRBJ1-3,once
TGTGCCACCGCAACACAACAGGGGCGTTCACCCCTCCACTTT,CATATQQGRSPLHF,TRBV28,TRBD1,TRBJ1-6,few
TGTGCCAGCAGCTTAGGGGGCGACAGGGCCTACAATGAGCAGTTCTTC,CASSLGGDRAYNEQFF,TRBV7-3,TRBD1,TRBJ2-1,NA
TGTGCCAGCAGCTTAGCGTCAGGGGATCCCTACGAGCAGTACTTC,CASSLASGDPYEQYF,TRBV7-9,NA,TRBJ2-7,NA
TGCGCCAGCAGCATAGGACCAGACACATTCACAGATACGCAGTATTTT,CASSIGPDTFTDTQYF,TRBV5-1,NA,TRBJ2-3,NA
TGTGCCAGCTCACCCGAGAGGATCACTGAAGCTTTCTTT,CASSPERITEAFF,TRBV18,NA,TRBJ1-1,NA
TGTGCCAGCAGTTTACCCGGGACAGGGGGTGACATTCAGTACTTC,CASSLPGTGGDIQYF,TRBV2,TRBD1,TRBJ2-4,NA
TGTGCCAGCAGACCCCTGGGGCGCGGGGGATACACAGATACGCAGTATTTT,CASRPLGRGGYTDTQYF,TRBV7-2,TRBD2,TRBJ2-3,NA
TGTGCGCAATCGAGGAATATTGAGTCGACCGGGGAGCTGTTTTTT,CAQSRNIESTGELFF,TRBV7-9,NA,TRBJ2-2,NA
TGCAGCGTTGTGTCGCGTGTCTCGGATACGCAGTATTTT,CSVVSRVSDTQYF,TRBV29-1,NA,TRBJ2-3,once
TGTGCCAGCAGCGCAAGCGGGGGGGCTTATGAGCAGTTCTTC,CASSASGGAYEQFF,TRBV6-5,TRBD2,TRBJ2-1,NA
TGTGCCAGCAGTACACATGTTGAAGCTTTCTTT,CASSTHVEAFF,TRBV7-9,NA,TRBJ1-1,once
TGTGCCAGCAGCGTATTACCGGGACAGGATTCACCCCTCCACTTT,CASSVLPGQDSPLHF,TRBV7-3,TRBD1,TRBJ1-6,NA
TGTGCCAGCATGGGCGGCCTAAACATTCAGTACTTC,CASMGGLNIQYF,TRBV25-1,NA,TRBJ2-4,NA
TGTGCCAGCAGTTCCAGGGGAGTTGAAAAACTGTTTTTT,CASSSRGVEKLFF,TRBV6-5,NA,TRBJ1-4,NA
TGTGCCAGCAGCCAAGAAATGGTGGGGACCTATGGCTACACCTTC,CASSQEMVGTYGYTF,TRBV14,NA,TRBJ1-2,NA
TGTGCCAGCTCACCAGGAAACACTGAAGCTTTCTTT,CASSPGNTEAFF,TRBV18,NA,TRBJ1-1,NA
TGTGCTAGTGGTTTGGTGAGCGGGGGGGCGAATGAGCAGTTCTTC,CASGLVSGGANEQFF,TRBV12-5,TRBD2,TRBJ2-1,NA
TGTGCCAGCGCGGCGGGGGGGAGTCAAGAGACCCAGTACTTC,CASAAGGSQETQYF,TRBV6-6,TRBD2,TRBJ2-5,NA
TGCGCCAGCAGCTTGGGCGGCGGGGGACACGGGGAGCTGTTTTTT,CASSLGGGGHGELFF,TRBV5-1,NA,TRBJ2-2,NA
TGTGCTAGTGGCAATGAGGGGAAGACGGACCAAGAGACCCAGTACTTC,CASGNEGKTDQETQYF,TRBV12-5,NA,TRBJ2-5,NA
TGCGCCAGCAGCTTGTGGAGGACTAGGACCGGGGAGCTGTTTTTT,CASSLWRTRTGELFF,TRBV5-1,TRBD2,TRBJ2-2,NA
TGTGCCAGCAGGCCCGGGACAGGGTCTAGCACTGAAGCTTTCTTT,CASRPGTGSSTEAFF,TRBV2,TRBD1,TRBJ1-1,few
TGTGCCAGCTCACCTTACCCGACAGGGGAGGTCACTGAAGCTTTCTTT,CASSPYPTGEVTEAFF,TRBV18,TRBD1,TRBJ1-1,NA
TGCGCCAGCAGCACACAGGGTTCCTGGCGGGAAAAACTGTTTTTT,CASSTQGSWREKLFF,TRBV5-1,NA,TRBJ1-4,NA
TGTGCTAGTGGTTTCTCGGGGGGGATGGGGGAGAACACCGGGGAGCTGTTTTTT,CASGFSGGMGENTGELFF,TRBV12-5,TRBD2,TRBJ2-2,once
TGTGCCAGCAGCCCGCCCCCTCCGGAGGGAAACACCATATATTTT,CASSPPPPEGNTIYF,TRBV7-9,NA,TRBJ1-3,few
TGTGCCAGCCGAAGGGTGGTCACTGAAGCTTTCTTT,CASRRVVTEAFF,TRBV6-1,NA,TRBJ1-1,NA
TGTGCCTGGAGTTATACAGGGGGCACTGAAGCTTTCTTT,CAWSYTGGTEAFF,TRBV30,TRBD1,TRBJ1-1,NA
TGTGCCAGCAGCCAGGGGGTCAGGGGGGGATCACCCCTCCACTTT,CASSQGVRGGSPLHF,TRBV11-2,TRBD1,TRBJ1-6,NA
TGTGCCTGGGTTGGACAGGCTGGGTCACCCCTCCACTTT,CAWVGQAGSPLHF,TRBV30,TRBD1,TRBJ1-6,NA
TGTGCTAGTGGTTCCCCGGCGGGTCAGCCCAGCGGGGTGGGTGAGCAGTTCTTC,CASGSPAGQPSGVGEQFF,TRBV12-5,TRBD2,TRBJ2-1,once